The clone carrying this T cell receptor (beta chain) occurred many times. Its cognate antigen is unknown. Using two-round multiplex PCR, the authors amplified TCR beta CDR3 from genomic DNA. First-round PCR employed TRBV- and TRBJ-specific primers for each gene. TCRdb redid the calling of the multiplex PCR reads with MiXCR, one entry per CDR3 protein. Counted here are tens of thousands of distinct CDR3 sequences, 26% occurring once; the ten biggest clones make up around 8.1%. The junction had 9 bases not matched to a gene; V was cut back by 4 bases and J by 7 bases. There are 15 residues in the CDR3. CDR1 and CDR2 (germline): LNHDA, SQIVND (reference sequence). This record comes from a study of prognosis after radiotherapy for stage I lung cancer. Turning to the study itself: Each patient with non-small cell lung cancer was deemed medically inoperable. Notes on the study in general: The study found that unique TCR clone counts fell after stereotactic body radiation therapy, median roughly 9,900 versus 7,200. A determination of whether the expanded TCR clones were tumor-specific was not made.

The authors drew roughly 6.5 milliliters of peripheral blood at each of two time points. The chain links TRBV19 to TRBJ1-2; 10 bases are a match to TRBD1. The receptor's source is a donor aged 50 or older with non-small cell lung cancer. The specimen was PBMCs, collected before or after stereotactic body radiation therapy (not recorded which). The CDR3: CASSTPGTGEIGYTF. CDR3 bases: TGTGCCAGTAGTACCCCCGGGACAGGGGAAATTGGCTACACCTTC.